What follows describes a single T cell receptor (beta chain). The method was immunoSEQ multiplex PCR; TCRdb's version includes in-frame clones alone and lacks a portion of them. This sample carries approximately 190,000 clones, roughly nine tenths of them seen once, and the ten largest clones take less than 2%. Trimming took 5 bases from V and 2 from J, leaving 9 bases between them. The CDR3 loop spans 13 amino acids. Looked up from germline, CDR1 is SQVTM and CDR2 is ANQGSEA. This sample is part of a study of control samples from healthy donors and cancer patients. Sequenced: blood. This clonotype was obtained from a man aged 25 to 40 in good health. The chain employs TRBV29-1 and TRBJ2-2, with D perhaps matching TRBD1 (5 bases). CDR3 sequence: CSVRQHNTGELFF. The CDR3 DNA reads as TGCAGCGTTCGACAGCATAACACCGGGGAGCTGTTTTTT.